Below, 29 T cell receptor beta chains from the same sample are listed, as sequenced in a study of regulatory T cells in long-lasting Graves disease. Arm-PCR of CDR3 regions and iRepertoire HTBI primers were the basis on which TCR beta libraries were built. TCRdb used MiXCR to reprocess the multiplex PCR reads, holding one entry per CDR3 protein. This table has some 250,000 distinct CDR3 sequences, 20% to 25% appearing once. As to time point: newly diagnosed GD, antithyroid drugs for less than 3 months. Isolated PBMC RNA provided the starting material for the TCR library. The material sequenced was peripheral blood mononuclear cells (PBMCs), taken at new diagnosis, from a patient treated with antithyroid drugs. The source of these receptors is a female donor with Graves disease.

This clonotype was picked up many times. The chain carries TRBV7-3 and TRBJ2-3, with no clear D. Trimming left V 4 bases short and J 2 bases short, with 7 bases between. CDR3 size: 13 residues. Germline-derived CDR1 and CDR2 are SGHTA and FQGTGA. DNA for the CDR3: TGTGCCAGCAGCTCCGCCCCCACAGATACGCAGTATTTT. Translation: CASSSAPTDTQYF.

This clonotype was found a few times. The chain recombines TRBV9 with TRBJ2-1; no reliable D call. Per germline, CDR1 SGDLS and CDR2 YYNGEE. The CDR3 loop spans 13 amino acids. V lost 3 bases, J lost 6 bases, and 10 bases lay in between. This CDR3 is CASSGMVSNEQFF. The CDR3, as DNA: TGTGCCAGCAGCGGGATGGTTTCCAATGAGCAGTTCTTC.

On this clonotype: A far bigger clonotype differs at one base, so this is likely a read error. This chain joins TRBV11-2 and TRBJ2-7; D is ambiguous. Germline loops: CDR1 SGHAT, CDR2 FQNNGV. This CDR3 has 16 amino acids. DNA of the CDR3: TGTGTCAGCAGCTTATCGTCCCCCGAGCCTGCCTACGAGCAGTACTTC. Translated: CVSSLSSPEPAYEQYF. The full variable domain, with the rest looked up from reference TRBV11-2 and TRBJ2-7, is EAGVAQSPRYKIIEKRQSVAFWCNPISGHATLYWYQQILGQGPKLLIQFQNNGVVDDSQLPKDRFSAERLKGVDSTLKIQPAKLEDSAVYLCVSSLSSPEPAYEQYFGPGTRLTVT.

This clonotype was counted between two and nine times. The V gene is TRBV6-5, the J gene TRBJ2-1; 10 bases fit TRBD2. The CDR3 is made up of 15 amino acids. Germline V gives CDR1 MNHEY, CDR2 SVGAGI. V shed 1 base and J 9 bases; nucleotides not matched to a gene: 6. CDR3: CASSYFTSGTGEQFF. The CDR3 DNA follows: TGTGCCAGCAGTTACTTCACTAGCGGGACCGGTGAGCAGTTCTTC.

This clonotype was seen ten or more times. The rearrangement links TRBV6-9 to TRBJ2-7, with 7 nucleotides matching TRBD1. The CDR3 consists of 14 residues. With V trimmed by 3 bases and J by 3 bases, 5 bases remained unmatched. The germline CDR1 and CDR2 sequences are MNHGY and SVAAGI. CDR3 in DNA: TGTGCCAGCAGTTACCTGGGACAGAACTACGAGCAGTACTTC. This codes for CASSYLGQNYEQYF.

In its sample, this clonotype was seen a few times. The rearrangement uses TRBV5-1 and TRBJ2-5, with 11 bases that match TRBD2. After removal of 4 bases from V and 2 bases from J, the junction contained 4 bases not matched to a gene. This CDR3 has 15 amino acids. The germline V gene encodes CDR1 SGHRS and CDR2 YFSETQ. As DNA, the CDR3 is TGCGCCAGCAGCCCACGGACTAGCGGGCAAGAGACCCAGTACTTC. This translates into CASSPRTSGQETQYF.

The rearrangement links TRBV7-2 to TRBJ2-3; 11 nucleotides agree with TRBD2. Germline V gene data show CDR1 as SGHTA and CDR2 as FQGNSA. CDR3 size: 17 residues. J gave up 1 base and V 2 bases, and 5 bases lay outside the gene matches. The CDR3 is CASSLRTSGLGTDTQYF. In DNA, the CDR3 is TGTGCCAGCAGCTTACGGACTAGCGGGCTTGGCACAGATACGCAGTATTTT.

This clonotype occurred many times. The chain recombines TRBV7-9 with TRBJ2-7; possibly TRBD1 for D (5 bases). V dropped 1 base and J dropped 7 bases, with 17 bases sitting between them. Germline V gene sequence: CDR1 SEHNR, CDR2 FQNEAQ (reference sequence). This CDR3 spans 15 amino acids. DNA for the CDR3: TGTGCCAGCAGCTTAGAGGGAACAGGTCGCTTGGAGCAGTACTTC. Translation: CASSLEGTGRLEQYF.

This clonotype was seen a few times. The chain is built from TRBV4-3 and TRBJ2-1; D is ambiguous. V lost 0 bases to trimming and J lost 8 bases, with 8 bases between them. The CDR3 loop spans 13 amino acids. The germline V gene encodes CDR1 LGHNA and CDR2 YSLEER. For the CDR3, the DNA is TGCGCCAGCAGCCAAGATTCATTCTATGAGCAGTTCTTC. It is translated as CASSQDSFYEQFF.

The table lists this clonotype with many counts. The J gene is TRBJ2-7, the V gene TRBV20-1; D possibly corresponds to TRBD1 (6 bases). From germline, CDR1 is DFQATT and CDR2 SNEGSKA (reference sequence). The CDR3 covers 14 residues. The V end was cut by 1 base, the J end by 6 bases, with 16 bases between. The CDR3 DNA is TGCAGTGCTAGAGTTAGGGGGTTCACATTCGAGCAGTACTTC. Encoded protein: CSARVRGFTFEQYF.

The chain links TRBV9 to TRBJ2-1; tentative D call: TRBD2 (5 bases). Germline loops: CDR1 SGDLS, CDR2 YYNGEE. The CDR3 is 13 residues long. The ends were cut back, 3 bases at V and 4 bases at J, with 8 bases in the middle. The CDR3 region has the DNA TGTGCCAGCAGCGCCGGGGATTACAATGAGCAGTTCTTC. Protein sequence: CASSAGDYNEQFF.

This clonotype was recorded many times. The chain links TRBV7-9 to TRBJ2-7, with a weak D call TRBD2 (7 bases). V lost 3 bases to trimming and J lost 0 bases, with 15 bases between them. CDR1 and CDR2 from the germline V gene are SEHNR and FQNEAQ (reference sequence). This CDR3 has 16 residues. CDR3 region: CASSLGGGLGSYEQYF. The CDR3, as DNA: TGTGCCAGCAGCTTGGGCGGGGGCTTAGGCTCCTACGAGCAGTACTTC.

As for this clonotype: Given a much more abundant clone one base away, this may be a read error. V usage is TRBV6-5 and J usage is TRBJ2-5; D is perhaps TRBD1 or TRBD2 (5 bases each). This CDR3 has 12 residues. From germline, CDR1 is MNHEY and CDR2 SVGAGI. The V end lost 0 bases, the J end lost 7 bases, and 6 bases lay between the germline ends. As DNA, the CDR3 is TGTGCCAGCAGTTACTCGAGGGGGACCCAGTACTTC. This gives the protein CASSYSRGTQYF.

This clonotype was seen many times. The CDR3 protein is CAIRINTEAFF. Written as DNA, the CDR3 is TGTGCCATTCGGATTAACACTGAAGCTTTCTTT. This chain links TRBV19 with TRBJ1-1; unclear D gene. From germline, CDR1 is LNHDA and CDR2 SQIVND (reference sequence). The germline V and J ends were trimmed by 10 bases and 2 bases, with 8 bases remaining between them. The CDR3 totals 11 residues.

To note about this clonotype: With only one base between it and a far larger clone, this is likely a read error. The chain is built from TRBV24-1 and TRBJ2-5; 7 bases match TRBD1. The germline V gene encodes CDR1 KGHDR and CDR2 SFDVKD. After removal of 9 bases from V and 0 bases from J, the junction contained 0 bases not matched to a gene. The CDR3 runs to 12 residues. CDR3 amino acids: CATGQDQETQYF. The CDR3 nucleotides read TGTGCCACCGGACAGGACCAAGAGACCCAGTACTTC.

Comment on this clonotype: This may be a read error: a much more frequent sequence differs by one nucleotide. The chain links TRBV4-1 to TRBJ1-5, with D maybe TRBD1 (6 bases). This CDR3 region has 14 residues. In germline, CDR1 is MGHRA, CDR2 YSYEKL. The ends were cut back, 4 bases at V and 7 bases at J, with 14 bases in the middle. The CDR3 loop is CASSRQGGGQPQHF. CDR3 DNA: TGCGCCAGCAGCCGACAAGGGGGAGGCCAGCCCCAGCATTTT.

This clonotype was observed many times. The V and J genes are TRBV6-1 and TRBJ2-7, with TRBD1 matching over 7 bases. Trimming cost V 6 bases and J 3 bases; bases outside gene matches: 8. This CDR3 region has 14 residues. From germline, CDR1 is MNHNS and CDR2 SASEGT. The chain's CDR3 is CASRRTGPLYEQYF. In nucleotides, the CDR3 is TGTGCCAGCAGACGGACAGGCCCTCTCTACGAGCAGTACTTC.

A word on this clonotype: A far larger clone is a single base away, which makes a read error likely. This chain joins TRBV7-2 and TRBJ2-7; D call uncertain. This CDR3 has 15 residues. Germline CDR1 and CDR2: SGHTA and FQGNSA. V was clipped by 6 bases and J by 0 bases, with 15 bases between them. CDR3: CASSLRVLSSYEQYF. CDR3 bases: TGTGCCAGCAGTTTACGGGTCTTGAGCTCCTACGAGCAGTACTTC.

This clonotype was recorded at least ten times. J is TRBJ2-2 and V is TRBV7-9; 12 bases map to TRBD2. This CDR3 contains 15 residues. From germline, CDR1 is SEHNR and CDR2 FQNEAQ (reference sequence). Germline trimming cut 5 bases from V and 5 bases from J; bases unmatched to any gene: 3. As DNA, the CDR3 is TGTGCCAGCAGCCGACTAGCGGGAGATACCGGGGAGCTGTTTTTT. Translated, it gives CASSRLAGDTGELFF.

This clonotype occurred once. This likely stems from a read error, as it lies one base from a far larger clone. This rearrangement joins TRBV24-1 to TRBJ2-3, with D perhaps matching TRBD1 (5 bases). The DNA end is a closer match to TRBJ1-1, so the J assignment may be wrong. Germline values: CDR1 KGHDR, CDR2 SFDVKD. This CDR3 region has 14 residues. The CDR3 sequence is CAASDLKRREGAFF. In DNA form, the CDR3 reads TGTGCCGCCAGTGATTTGAAGCGCAGGGAGGGAGCTTTCTTT.

V usage is TRBV20-1 and J usage is TRBJ1-2; 7 nucleotides line up with TRBD1. This CDR3 region has 13 residues. The germline V gene has CDR1 DFQATT and CDR2 SNEGSKA (reference sequence). The V and J ends lost 6 bases and 5 bases, in that order; junction bases with no gene match: 9. This chain's CDR3 is CSADQGVGYGYTF. The CDR3 DNA is TGCAGTGCCGACCAGGGGGTTGGATATGGCTACACCTTC.

Of note for this clonotype: Given a far larger clone just one base away, this is likely a sequencing read error. V and J are TRBV10-3 and TRBJ1-5; D ambiguous. The germline CDR1 and CDR2 sequences are ENHRY and SYGVKD. The CDR3 is 14 amino acids. With 3 bases removed from V and 5 bases from J, the gap between germline ends came to 11 bases. The CDR3 DNA reads as TGTGCCATCAGTGACCTTCAGAGGGATCAGCCCCAGCATTTT. Translating gives CAISDLQRDQPQHF.

Concerning this clonotype itself: The junction does not match germline at one end; this may be a read error. This chain uses TRBV19 with TRBJ2-1; possible D gene TRBD2, 7 bases. Germline CDR1 reads LNHDA; CDR2 reads SQIVND (reference sequence). The CDR3 is made up of 16 amino acids. The CDR3 loop reads CASSIARGASHNEQFF. As DNA, the CDR3 is TGTGCCAGTAGTATTGCCCGGGGGGCCTCCCACAATGAGCAGTTCTTC.

This chain uses TRBV19 with TRBJ2-5; D is ambiguous. Germline V gives CDR1 LNHDA, CDR2 SQIVND (reference sequence). This CDR3 has 15 amino acids. V was pared by 1 base and J by 3 bases, with 12 bases between. The CDR3 nucleotides are TGTGCCAGTAGTATAGGGCCGAGACGGGAAGAGACCCAGTACTTC. Translation: CASSIGPRREETQYF.

This clonotype was picked up many times. The chain carries TRBV20-1 and TRBJ2-7; D is unresolved. The CDR3 has 14 amino acids. Germline loops: CDR1 DFQATT, CDR2 SNEGSKA (reference sequence). V was shortened by 7 bases and J by 5 bases, with 21 bases between the two germline ends. CDR3 DNA sequence: TGCAGTGTCGACGGTTCGGGCAGGAGAAACGAGCAGTACTTC. Encoded protein: CSVDGSGRRNEQYF.

On this clonotype itself: A far more abundant clone sits one base away, making this likely a read error. The chain uses TRBV20-1 and TRBJ2-3; D is possibly TRBD1 (6 bases). With the DNA end fitting TRBJ2-7 better, the J assignment may be wrong. Germline lookup yields CDR1 DFQATT and CDR2 SNEGSKA (reference sequence). CDR3 length: 13 amino acids. The chain's CDR3 is CSARRTAYNEQYF. The CDR3 DNA sequence: TGCAGTGCTAGGCGGACAGCCTACAATGAGCAGTACTTC.

The chain is built from TRBV12-3 or TRBV12-4 and TRBJ1-6, with TRBD1 as a possible D gene (5 bases). Trimming shortened V by 5 bases and J by 7 bases, and 15 bases separated the two germline ends. The CDR3 runs to 15 residues. DNA for the CDR3: TGTGCCAGCAGTCGCGAGGGGTACTCAAATTCACCCCTCCACTTT. Its translation is CASSREGYSNSPLHF.

Note on this clonotype: Lacking the conserved final phenylalanine or tryptophan, this CDR3 likely reflects a read error. It is unclear where the CDR3 begins or ends on the DNA, so no DNA is shown, and the CDR3 is as TCRdb lists it. The chain recombines TRBV12-3 or TRBV12-4 with TRBJ2-5; the D call of TRBD2 is as the table states it, not checked on the DNA. The CDR3 is 8 amino acids in total, end residues counted. Here the CDR3 reads CASSFASG.

This clonotype was detected many times. The chain employs TRBV9 and TRBJ2-3, with 8 bases lining up with TRBD2. Per the germline V gene, CDR1 is SGDLS and CDR2 is YYNGEE. With V trimmed by 0 bases and J by 2 bases, 5 bases remained unmatched. CDR3 length: 16 amino acids. CDR3 in amino acids: CASSVGSSGFTDTQYF. As DNA, the CDR3 is TGTGCCAGCAGCGTAGGTTCTAGCGGGTTCACAGATACGCAGTATTTT.